This T cell receptor beta chain was identified in a study of CD8+ T cells in alopecia areata. At the level of the study: Scoring of severity for treated patients was based on percentage of affected scalp area.

Treatment: oral pan-JAK inhibitor, 5-10 mg twice daily. In each case, RNA was isolated and then reverse transcribed into cDNA as the sequencing template. Generated by immunoSEQ multiplex PCR, the TCRdb table keeps only in-frame clones and is missing some. The sample shows around 150,000 clones, roughly four fifths of them seen only once. V gave up 0 bases and J gave up 1 base, with 10 bases separating them. Germline values: CDR1 SGHDT, CDR2 YYEEEE. The CDR3 is made up of 15 amino acids. The TCR sequence derives from a human donor with alopecia areata. This specimen consisted of CD8+ T cells sorted from blood, obtained at week 4, from a patient treated with tofacitinib. The genes are TRBV5-6 and TRBJ1-1, with unresolved D. The chain's CDR3 is CASSLVPLGNTEAFF. CDR3 in DNA: TGTGCCAGCAGCTTGGTTCCCCTGGGGAACACTGAAGCTTTCTTT.